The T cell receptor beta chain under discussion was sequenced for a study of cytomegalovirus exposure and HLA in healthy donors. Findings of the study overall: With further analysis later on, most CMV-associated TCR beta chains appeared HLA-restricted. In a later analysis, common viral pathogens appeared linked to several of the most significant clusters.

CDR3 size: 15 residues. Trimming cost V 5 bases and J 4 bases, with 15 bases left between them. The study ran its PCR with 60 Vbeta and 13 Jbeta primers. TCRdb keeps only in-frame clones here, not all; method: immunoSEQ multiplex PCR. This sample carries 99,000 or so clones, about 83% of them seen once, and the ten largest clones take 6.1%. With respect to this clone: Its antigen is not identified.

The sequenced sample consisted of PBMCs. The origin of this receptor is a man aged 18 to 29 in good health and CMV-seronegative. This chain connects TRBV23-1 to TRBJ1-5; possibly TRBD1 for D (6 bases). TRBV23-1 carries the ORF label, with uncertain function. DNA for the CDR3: TGCGCCAGCAGTTCCACAGGGCTTGGGAATCAGCCCCAGCATTTT. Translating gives CASSSTGLGNQPQHF.